The 9 T cell receptor beta chains reported below all come from one sample, sequenced in a study of cytomegalovirus exposure and HLA in healthy donors. Use of 60 Vbeta and 13 Jbeta primers characterized the PCR. Profiled with immunoSEQ multiplex PCR; TCRdb holds only in-frame clones, not every one. This table has fewer than 150,000 clones, 60% to 80% appearing once. Sequencing was performed on PBMCs. The receptors stem from a man over 45 in good health and CMV-seropositive.

The V call is TRBV28, the J call TRBJ2-7; 7 nucleotides line up with TRBD1. V was clipped by 10 bases and J by 2 bases; unmatched bases: 8. Germline CDR1 MDHEN, CDR2 SYDVKM. This CDR3 comprises 13 residues. The CDR3 DNA reads TGTGCCATTTCACAGGGGCCGGCCTACGAGCAGTACTTC. Residues: CAISQGPAYEQYF.

Only a few counts were recorded for this clone. The gene calls are TRBV10-2 and TRBJ1-1; D ambiguous. V was clipped by 11 bases and J by 4 bases, with 14 bases between them. This CDR3 has 12 residues. Germline-derived CDR1 and CDR2 are WSHSY and SAAADI. In DNA, the CDR3 is TGCGCCGCCCCGGGAGCGGTCACTGAAGCTTTCTTT. It is translated as CAAPGAVTEAFF.

V usage is TRBV7-2 and J usage is TRBJ2-7; D not certain. The length of the CDR3 is 13 residues. Germline V gene sequence: CDR1 SGHTA, CDR2 FQGNSA. Trimming left V 1 base short and J 3 bases short, with 7 bases between. The CDR3 reads CASSLGRYYEQYF. The CDR3 nucleotides read TGTGCCAGCAGCTTAGGCAGGTACTACGAGCAGTACTTC.

V usage is TRBV5-5 and J usage is TRBJ2-3; D uncertain. Trimming removed 6 bases at V and 0 bases at J, with 5 bases between. CDR1 and CDR2 from the germline V gene are SGHKS and YYEKEE (reference sequence). This CDR3 comprises 12 residues. Here the CDR3 reads CASILSTDTQYF. As DNA, the CDR3 is TGTGCCAGCATTCTTAGCACAGATACGCAGTATTTT.

J is TRBJ1-2 and V is TRBV5-1, with D tentatively TRBD1 (5 bases). The CDR3 is made up of 15 amino acids. Germline V gene sequence: CDR1 SGHRS, CDR2 YFSETQ. V was clipped by 0 bases and J by 8 bases, with 17 bases between them. DNA for the CDR3: TGCGCCAGCAGCTTGGCCAAGGGGCAGGGCCGCGGCTACACCTTC. Its protein product is CASSLAKGQGRGYTF.

The rearrangement joins TRBV5-1 to TRBJ1-1; 9 bases line up with TRBD1. The germline V gene encodes CDR1 SGHRS and CDR2 YFSETQ. The CDR3 spans 14 residues. V was pared by 5 bases and J by 1 base, with 3 bases of the junction left unmatched. The CDR3, as DNA: TGCGCCAGCAGACAGGGGGCAGGGAACACTGAAGCTTTCTTT. Protein product: CASRQGAGNTEAFF.

The chain couples TRBV28 to TRBJ2-6, with 7 bases identical to TRBD1. With 9 bases clipped from V and 3 bases from J, the junction kept 2 bases outside the gene matches. This CDR3 is 13 amino acids long. Germline CDR1 MDHEN, CDR2 SYDVKM. CDR3 loop: CASRGHGANVLTF. The CDR3 bases are TGTGCCAGTAGGGGGCATGGGGCCAACGTCCTGACTTTC.

The chain recombines TRBV5-1 with TRBJ2-1; 13 bases match TRBD2. CDR1 and CDR2 (germline): SGHRS, YFSETQ. The V segment lost 7 bases and the J segment 5 bases; nucleotides outside the gene matches: 6. The CDR3 is 15 residues long. The CDR3 coding sequence is TGCGCCAGCGGTATGACTAGCGGGAGGAACAATGAGCAGTTCTTC. Translating gives CASGMTSGRNNEQFF.

The chain carries TRBV28 and TRBJ1-5; 11 nucleotides align to TRBD1. This CDR3 region has 15 residues. Germline CDR1 reads MDHEN; CDR2 reads SYDVKM. The ends lost 6 bases at V and 6 bases at J; junction bases unmatched: 7. The CDR3 sequence: CASSWTGGEGQPQHF. The DNA for the CDR3 is TGTGCCAGCAGCTGGACAGGGGGCGAAGGTCAGCCCCAGCATTTT.